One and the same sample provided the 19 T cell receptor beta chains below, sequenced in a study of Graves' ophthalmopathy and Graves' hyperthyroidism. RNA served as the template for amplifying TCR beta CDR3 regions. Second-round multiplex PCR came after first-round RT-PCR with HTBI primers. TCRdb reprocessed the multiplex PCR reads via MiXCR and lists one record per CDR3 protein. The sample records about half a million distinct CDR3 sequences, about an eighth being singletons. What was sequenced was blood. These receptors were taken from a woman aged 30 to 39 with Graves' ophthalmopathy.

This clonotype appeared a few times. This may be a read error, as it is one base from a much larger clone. CDR3 DNA: TGTGCCAGCAGCCCGGACACTGAAGCTTGCTTT. Residues: CASSPDTEACF. The chain has TRBV7-2 and TRBJ1-1; D is possibly TRBD1 (5 bases). CDR1 and CDR2 from the germline V gene are SGHTA and FQGNSA. The CDR3 is 11 amino acids.

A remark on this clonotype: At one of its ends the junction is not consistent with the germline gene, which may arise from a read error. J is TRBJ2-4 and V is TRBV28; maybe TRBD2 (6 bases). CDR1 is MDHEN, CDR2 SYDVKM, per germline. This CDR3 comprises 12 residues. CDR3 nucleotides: TGTGCCAGCAGTCCTGGGGGGAACATTAAGTACTTC. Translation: CASSPGGNIKYF.

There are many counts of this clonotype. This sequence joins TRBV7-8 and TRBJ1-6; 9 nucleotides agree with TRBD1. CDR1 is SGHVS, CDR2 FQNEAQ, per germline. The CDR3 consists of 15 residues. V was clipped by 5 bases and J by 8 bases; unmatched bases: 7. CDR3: CASSAQGAWDSPLHF. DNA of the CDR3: TGTGCCAGCAGCGCACAGGGGGCGTGGGATTCACCCCTCCACTTT. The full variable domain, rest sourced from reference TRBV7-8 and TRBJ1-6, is GAGVSQSPRYKVAKRGQDVALRCDPISGHVSLFWYQQALGQGPEFLTYFQNEAQLDKSGLPSDRFFAERPEGSVSTLKIQRTQQEDSAVYLCASSAQGAWDSPLHFGNGTRLTVT.

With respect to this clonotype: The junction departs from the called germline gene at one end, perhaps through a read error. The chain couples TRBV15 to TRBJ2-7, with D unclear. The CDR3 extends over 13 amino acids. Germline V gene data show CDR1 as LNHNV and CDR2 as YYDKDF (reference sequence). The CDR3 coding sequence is TGTGCCACCGGTTTGGCGTCCACCTACGATCAGTACTTC. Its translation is CATGLASTYDQYF.

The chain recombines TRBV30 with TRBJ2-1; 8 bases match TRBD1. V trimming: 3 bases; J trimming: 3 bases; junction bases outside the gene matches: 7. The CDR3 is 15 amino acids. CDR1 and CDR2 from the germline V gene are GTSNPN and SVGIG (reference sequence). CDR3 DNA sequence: TGTGCCTGGAGCGCAGGACAGGGCTTCTACAATGAGCAGTTCTTC. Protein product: CAWSAGQGFYNEQFF.

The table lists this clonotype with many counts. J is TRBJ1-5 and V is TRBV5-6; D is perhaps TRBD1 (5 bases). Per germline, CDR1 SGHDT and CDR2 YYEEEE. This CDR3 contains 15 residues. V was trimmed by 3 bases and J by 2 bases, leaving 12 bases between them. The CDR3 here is CASSSQGLGNQPQHF. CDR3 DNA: TGTGCCAGCAGCTCGCAGGGTTTGGGCAATCAGCCCCAGCATTTT.

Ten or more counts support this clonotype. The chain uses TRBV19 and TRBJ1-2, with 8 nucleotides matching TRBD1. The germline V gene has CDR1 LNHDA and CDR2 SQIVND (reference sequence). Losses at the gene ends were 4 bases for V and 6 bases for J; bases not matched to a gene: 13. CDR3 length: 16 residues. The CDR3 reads CASSTPGTGLNDGYTF. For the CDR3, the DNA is TGTGCCAGTAGTACCCCTGGGACAGGACTAAACGATGGCTACACCTTC.

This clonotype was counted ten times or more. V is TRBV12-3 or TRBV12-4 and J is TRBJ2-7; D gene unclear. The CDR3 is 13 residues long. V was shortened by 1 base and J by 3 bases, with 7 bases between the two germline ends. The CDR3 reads CASSLELGYEQYF. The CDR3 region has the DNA TGTGCCAGCAGTTTAGAACTCGGCTACGAGCAGTACTTC.

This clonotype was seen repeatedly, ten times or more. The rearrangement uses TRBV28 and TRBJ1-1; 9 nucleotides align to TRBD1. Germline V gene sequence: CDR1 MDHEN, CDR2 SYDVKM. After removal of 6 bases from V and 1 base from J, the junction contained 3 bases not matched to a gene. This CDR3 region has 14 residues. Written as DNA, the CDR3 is TGTGCCAGCAGCTCACAGGGGGCGAACACTGAAGCTTTCTTT. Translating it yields CASSSQGANTEAFF.

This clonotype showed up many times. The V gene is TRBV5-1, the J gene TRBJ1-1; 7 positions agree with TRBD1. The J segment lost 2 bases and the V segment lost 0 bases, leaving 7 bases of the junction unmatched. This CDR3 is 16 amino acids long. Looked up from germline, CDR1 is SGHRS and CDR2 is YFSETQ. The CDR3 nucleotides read TGCGCCAGCAGCTTGGCCGCAGGGGGTGGTAACACTGAAGCTTTCTTT. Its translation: CASSLAAGGGNTEAFF. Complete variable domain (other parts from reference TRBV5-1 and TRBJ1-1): KAGVTQTPRYLIKTRGQQVTLSCSPISGHRSVSWYQQTPGQGLQFLFEYFSETQRNKGNFPGRFSGRQFSNSRSEMNVSTLELGDSALYLCASSLAAGGGNTEAFFGQGTRLTVV.

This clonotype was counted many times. The CDR3 DNA reads as TGTGCCAGCAGTTTCGGGCAGGGGCTGGAAAACATTCAGTACTTC. Its translation: CASSFGQGLENIQYF. The rearrangement joins TRBV12-3 or TRBV12-4 to TRBJ2-4; TRBD1 is a possible D gene (6 bases). V lost 3 bases and J 5 bases, leaving 14 bases between the germline ends. The CDR3 consists of 15 residues.

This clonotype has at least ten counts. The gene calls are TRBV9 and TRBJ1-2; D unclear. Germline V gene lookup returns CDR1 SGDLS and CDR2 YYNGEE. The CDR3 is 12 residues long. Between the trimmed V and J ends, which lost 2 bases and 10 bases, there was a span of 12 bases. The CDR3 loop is CASSVSRHSYTF. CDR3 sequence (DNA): TGTGCCAGCAGCGTCTCCAGACACTCCTACACCTTC.

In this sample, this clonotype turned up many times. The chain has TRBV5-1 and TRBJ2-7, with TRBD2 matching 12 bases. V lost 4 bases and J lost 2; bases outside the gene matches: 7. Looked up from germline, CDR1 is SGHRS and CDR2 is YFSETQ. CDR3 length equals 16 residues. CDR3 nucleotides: TGCGCCAGCAGCACCGGAAGGACTAGCGGGACCTACGAGCAGTACTTC. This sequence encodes CASSTGRTSGTYEQYF.

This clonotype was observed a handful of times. CDR3 sequence reads: CASSQELWSSGRSSYNEQFF. The CDR3 DNA sequence: TGTGCCAGCAGCCAAGAGCTCTGGTCTAGCGGGCGCAGCTCCTACAATGAGCAGTTCTTC. The chain is built from TRBV4-2 and TRBJ2-1, with 8 bases lining up with TRBD2. The V and J ends lost 0 bases and 0 bases, in that order; junction bases with no gene match: 13. This CDR3 has 20 amino acids. CDR1 is LGHNA, CDR2 YNFKEQ, per germline.

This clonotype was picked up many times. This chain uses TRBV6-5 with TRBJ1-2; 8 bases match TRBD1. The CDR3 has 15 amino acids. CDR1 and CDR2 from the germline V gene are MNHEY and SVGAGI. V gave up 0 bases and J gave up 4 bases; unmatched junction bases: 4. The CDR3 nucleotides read TGTGCCAGCAGTTACTCCCTCGGACAGGGCTATGGCTACACCTTC. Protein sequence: CASSYSLGQGYGYTF.

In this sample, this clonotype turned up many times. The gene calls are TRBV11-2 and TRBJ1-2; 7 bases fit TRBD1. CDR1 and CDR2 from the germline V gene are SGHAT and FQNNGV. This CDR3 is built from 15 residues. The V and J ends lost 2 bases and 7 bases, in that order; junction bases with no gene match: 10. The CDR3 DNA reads TGTGCCAGCAGCTTAATGGAGACAGGGATTCTTGGCTACACCTTC. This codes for CASSLMETGILGYTF.

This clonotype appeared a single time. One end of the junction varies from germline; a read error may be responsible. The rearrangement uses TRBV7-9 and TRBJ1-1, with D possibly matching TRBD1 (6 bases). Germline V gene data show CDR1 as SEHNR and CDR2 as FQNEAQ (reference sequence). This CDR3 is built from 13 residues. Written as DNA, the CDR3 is TGTGCCAGCAGCCTGGTCAGGGACACTGAAGCTTGCTTT. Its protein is CASSLVRDTEACF.

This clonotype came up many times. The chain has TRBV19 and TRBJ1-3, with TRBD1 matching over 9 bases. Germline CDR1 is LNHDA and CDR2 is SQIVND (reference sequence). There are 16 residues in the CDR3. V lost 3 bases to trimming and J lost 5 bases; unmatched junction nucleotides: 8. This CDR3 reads CASSMKSGTGRNTIYF. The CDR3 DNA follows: TGTGCCAGTAGTATGAAGTCCGGGACAGGGCGAAACACCATATATTTT.

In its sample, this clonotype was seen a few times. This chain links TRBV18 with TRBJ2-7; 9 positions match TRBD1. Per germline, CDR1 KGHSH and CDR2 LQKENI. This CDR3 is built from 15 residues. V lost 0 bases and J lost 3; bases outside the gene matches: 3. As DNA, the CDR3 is TGTGCCAGCTCACCACCGTCGGGACAGGGCTACGAGCAGTACTTC. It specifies CASSPPSGQGYEQYF.